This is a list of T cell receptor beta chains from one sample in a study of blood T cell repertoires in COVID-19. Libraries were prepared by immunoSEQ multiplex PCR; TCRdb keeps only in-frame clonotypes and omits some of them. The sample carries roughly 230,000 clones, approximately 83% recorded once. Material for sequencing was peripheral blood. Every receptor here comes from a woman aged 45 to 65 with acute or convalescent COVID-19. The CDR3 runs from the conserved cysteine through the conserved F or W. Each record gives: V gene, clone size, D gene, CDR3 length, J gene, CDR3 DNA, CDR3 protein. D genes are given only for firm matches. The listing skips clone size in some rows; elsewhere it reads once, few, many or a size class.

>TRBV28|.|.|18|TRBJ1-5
TGTGCCAGCAGTATTCCAGGGGCCCTTGTAAGCAGCAATCAGCCCCAGCATTTT
CASSIPGALVSSNQPQHF
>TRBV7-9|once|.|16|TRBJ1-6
TGTGCCAGCAGCTCTGACATGTCCCCAGATAATTCACCCCTCCACTTT
CASSSDMSPDNSPLHF
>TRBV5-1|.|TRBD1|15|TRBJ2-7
TGCGCCAGCAGCTCCTCGACAGGGCTTAACCACGAGCAGTACTTC
CASSSSTGLNHEQYF
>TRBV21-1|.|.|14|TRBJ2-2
TGTGCCAGATGCCTACGGGGAATCACCGGGGAGCTGTTTTTT
CARCLRGITGELFF
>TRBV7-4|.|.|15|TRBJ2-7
TGTGCCAGCAGCTTAGGACTAGTCCCCCCCTACGAGCAGTACTTC
CASSLGLVPPYEQYF
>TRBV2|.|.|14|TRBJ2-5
TGTGCCAGCTCACGGGGCGGGGGCAGGGAGACCCAGTACTTC
CASSRGGGRETQYF
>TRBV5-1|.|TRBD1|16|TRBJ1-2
TGCGCCAGCAGCTTGAGAGTTGACAGGGCAGGTCGAGGCTACACCTTC
CASSLRVDRAGRGYTF
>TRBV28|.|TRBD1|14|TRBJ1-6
TGTGCCAGCAGTTCCGGGACAGTAAATTCACCCCTCCACTTT
CASSSGTVNSPLHF
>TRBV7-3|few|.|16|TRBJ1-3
TGTGCCAGCAGCTTGGGCGCAGGGGTCTCTGGAAACACCATATATTTT
CASSLGAGVSGNTIYF
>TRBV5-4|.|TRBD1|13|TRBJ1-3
TGTGCCAGCAGCTTGGAGACAGGGGGCACCATATATTTT
CASSLETGGTIYF
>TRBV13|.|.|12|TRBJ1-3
TGTGCCAGCACGGGGTCTGGAAACACCATATATTTT
CASTGSGNTIYF
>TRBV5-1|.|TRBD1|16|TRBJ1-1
TGCGCCAGCAGACCCTACAGGGGGCCTAGGAACACTGAAGCTTTCTTT
CASRPYRGPRNTEAFF
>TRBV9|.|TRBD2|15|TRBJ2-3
TGTGCCAGCAGCGTAGTAGCTAGCGGGAGTGATACGCAGTATTTT
CASSVVASGSDTQYF
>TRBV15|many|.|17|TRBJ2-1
TGTGCCACCAGCAGAGAGCTATCCGGGGGCGGGGACAGTGAGCAGTTCTTC
CATSRELSGGGDSEQFF
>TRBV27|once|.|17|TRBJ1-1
TGTGCCAGCAGTTCGTCCTACAGGGCCCCCCGGAACACTGAAGCTTTCTTT
CASSSSYRAPRNTEAFF
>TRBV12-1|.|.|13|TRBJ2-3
TGTGCCAGGGGACAGGGAGGGAGAGATACGCAGTATTTT
CARGQGGRDTQYF
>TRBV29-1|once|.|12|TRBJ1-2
TGCAGCGTTGAAGATCACCGAGCCGGCTACACCTTC
CSVEDHRAGYTF
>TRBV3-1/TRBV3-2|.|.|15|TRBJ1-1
TGTGCCAGCAGCCACTTGGGTGGGCTGAACACTGAAGCTTTCTTT
CASSHLGGLNTEAFF
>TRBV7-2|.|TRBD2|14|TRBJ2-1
TGTGCCAGCAGCTCGGGGGGGCTGGCCGGTGAGCAGTTCTTC
CASSSGGLAGEQFF
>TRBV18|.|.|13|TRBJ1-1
TGTGCCAGCTCAGCCAGGGGGAACACTGAAGCTTTCTTT
CASSARGNTEAFF
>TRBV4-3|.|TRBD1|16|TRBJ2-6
TGCGCCAGCAGCCAACAAACAGGGGACGGGGCCAACGTCCTGACTTTC
CASSQQTGDGANVLTF
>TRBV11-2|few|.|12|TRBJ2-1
TGTGCCAGCAGCCCTACTAGTCATGAGCAGTTCTTC
CASSPTSHEQFF
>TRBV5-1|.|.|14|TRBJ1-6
TGCGCCAGCAGCCCTGACAGCCTTAATTCACCCCTCCACTTT
CASSPDSLNSPLHF
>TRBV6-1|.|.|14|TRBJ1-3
TGTGCCAGCAGTGACCGGACTCCTGGAAACACCATATATTTT
CASSDRTPGNTIYF
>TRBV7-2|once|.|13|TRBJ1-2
TGTGCCAGCAGCCCCACAGAGTTCTATGGCTACACCTTC
CASSPTEFYGYTF
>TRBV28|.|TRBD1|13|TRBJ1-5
TGTGCCAGCAGCACAGGGGGGAATCAGCCCCAGCATTTT
CASSTGGNQPQHF
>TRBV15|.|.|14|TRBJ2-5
TGTGCCACCAGCTCTCCGACAGACAAAGAGACCCAGTACTTC
CATSSPTDKETQYF
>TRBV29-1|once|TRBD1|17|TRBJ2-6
TGCAGCGTTTGGCCGGGGCCAGGGGGCTCTGGGGCCAACGTCCTGACTTTC
CSVWPGPGGSGANVLTF
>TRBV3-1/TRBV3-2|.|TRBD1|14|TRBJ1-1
TGTGCCAGCAGCCGAGAACAGGGGGCCACTGAAGCTTTCTTT
CASSREQGATEAFF
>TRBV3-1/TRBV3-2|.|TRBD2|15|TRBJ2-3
TGTGCCAGCAGCCAAACAGCGGGGGGCACAGATACGCAGTATTTT
CASSQTAGGTDTQYF
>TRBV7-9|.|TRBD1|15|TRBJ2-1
TGTGCCAGCAGCGACACAGGGGCGCCCTACAATGAGCAGTTCTTC
CASSDTGAPYNEQFF
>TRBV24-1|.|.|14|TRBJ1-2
TGTGCCACCAGTGATTCGGCAGGGGTGGCTGGCTACACCTTC
CATSDSAGVAGYTF
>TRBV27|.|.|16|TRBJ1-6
TGTGCCAGCAGCAAACAGGGCGACACCAGAAATTCACCCCTCCACTTT
CASSKQGDTRNSPLHF
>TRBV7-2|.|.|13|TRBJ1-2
TGTGCCAGCAGCTTAGACAGCAACTATGGCTACACCTTC
CASSLDSNYGYTF
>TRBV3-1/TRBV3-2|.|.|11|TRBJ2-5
TGTGCCAGCAGCCAAGCTGAGACCCAGTACTTC
CASSQAETQYF
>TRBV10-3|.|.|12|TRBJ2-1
TGTGCCATTGGACTCGCTCTACATGAGCAGTTCTTC
CAIGLALHEQFF
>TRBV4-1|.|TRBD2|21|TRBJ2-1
TGCGCCAGCAGCCAAGATCCGAGGACTAGCGGGCTACTTAGCTCCTACAATGAGCAGTTCTTC
CASSQDPRTSGLLSSYNEQFF
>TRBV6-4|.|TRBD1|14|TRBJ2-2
TGTGCCAGCAGTGGGACAGGGGACACCGGGGAGCTGTTTTTT
CASSGTGDTGELFF
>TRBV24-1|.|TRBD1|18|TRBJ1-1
TGTGCCACCAGTGATTTGGGACAGGGCGTGATCATGAACACTGAAGCTTTCTTT
CATSDLGQGVIMNTEAFF
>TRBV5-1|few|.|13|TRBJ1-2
TGCGCCAGCAGCCCCCCGACAGCCTATGGCTACACCTTC
CASSPPTAYGYTF
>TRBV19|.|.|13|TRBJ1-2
TGTGCCAGTACTTGGACGGGAAACTATGGCTACACCTTC
CASTWTGNYGYTF
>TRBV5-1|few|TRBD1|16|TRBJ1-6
TGCGCCAGCAGCTTGGGGCGGGACAGGGGGAATTCACCCCTCCACTTT
CASSLGRDRGNSPLHF
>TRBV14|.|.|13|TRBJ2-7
TGTGCCAGCAGCCTCATCCCCCGCGGCGAGCAGTACTTC
CASSLIPRGEQYF
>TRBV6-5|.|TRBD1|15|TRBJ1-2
TGTGCCAGCAGTACCCCCGGGACAGGGGTTCCTGGCTACACCTTC
CASSTPGTGVPGYTF
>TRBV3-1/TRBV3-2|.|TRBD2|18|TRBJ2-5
TGTGCCAGCAGCCACGCCCAGCGGGGGGGAATACTACGGGAGACCCAGTACTTC
CASSHAQRGGILRETQYF
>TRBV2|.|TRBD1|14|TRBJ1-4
TGTGCCAGCACTCCGGGACAGAATAATGAAAAACTGTTTTTT
CASTPGQNNEKLFF
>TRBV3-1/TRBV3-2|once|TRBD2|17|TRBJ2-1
TGTGCCAGCAGCCAACGAGTCCCGGGACGGGAGGGAGATGAGCAGTTCTTC
CASSQRVPGREGDEQFF
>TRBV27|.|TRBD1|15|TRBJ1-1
TGTGCCAGCAGCGTACAGGGGGGATTAGGAACTGAAGCTTTCTTT
CASSVQGGLGTEAFF
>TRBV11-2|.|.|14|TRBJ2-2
TGTGCCAGCAGCTTAGCCCAGCAGGGCGGGGAGCTGTTTTTT
CASSLAQQGGELFF
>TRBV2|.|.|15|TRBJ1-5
TGTGCCAGCAGTGAAGCGCGGGGCGCGGGTCAGCCCCAGCATTTT
CASSEARGAGQPQHF
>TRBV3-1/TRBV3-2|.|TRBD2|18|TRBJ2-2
TGTGCCAGCAGCTGGGGACTAGCGGGGGGTGTGAACACCGGGGAGCTGTTTTTT
CASSWGLAGGVNTGELFF
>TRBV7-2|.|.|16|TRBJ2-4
TGTGCCAGCAGCTTAGTTTCACCTATAGCCAAAAACATTCAGTACTTC
CASSLVSPIAKNIQYF
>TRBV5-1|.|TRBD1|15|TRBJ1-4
TGCGCCAGCAGCTGGGGGACAGGGGGCGATGAAAAACTGTTTTTT
CASSWGTGGDEKLFF